This TCR beta chain came from a study of T cell responses to AZD1222 COVID-19 vaccine listed by TCRdb under 2021. With respect to the entire study: TCR sequencing covered fewer than 250 trial participants: 200 to 220 given two doses of AZD1222 and 26 given two doses of MenACWY control vaccine. Trial participants were enrolled by age into 18-55, 56-69 and 70-plus year subgroups, with approximately 150, 28 and 58 TCR-sequenced participants respectively. Study-wide findings and limitations: The vaccine-associated CD4 TCRs covered the entire spike protein, and the dominant responses fell in regions 160-218 and 743-854. Because no day 14 peak-response samples were available, repertoires were characterized only after the peak T cell response. After two AZD1222 doses, both the breadth and the depth of spike-specific TCRs were significantly higher than at day 0 and than in MenACWY recipients. In the small 56-69-year group, the increase in depth fell short of significance, most likely because of low power. Reportedly, almost half of the unique spike-specific TCRs recognized epitopes lying outside the regions that are mutated in the B.1.351 and B.1.1.7 variants. Conclusions about previously exposed vaccinees are limited because only six or seven AZD1222 recipients were SARS-CoV-2 seropositive at baseline. Participants were mostly white British and included more females than males, and it was suggested by the authors that clonal diversity may have been underestimated.

The sample's time point, from its label and the paper: about 28 days (+/-7) after the second vaccine dose. Sample treatment or condition, as interpreted from the label and publication: meningococcal conjugate vaccine given as trial control. Vaccinee samples were obtained from the UK trials COV001 and COV002, which included a single-blind randomized controlled phase 2/3 trial of AZD1222 (ChAdOx1 nCoV-19) in healthy adults. Trial participant PBMC samples were collected at day 0 and day 28 after the second dose for TCRbeta chain sequencing. The germline V gene (reference sequence) specifies LNHNV as CDR1 and YYDKDF as CDR2. The V end loses 0 bases and the J end loses 1 base, and a stretch of 6 bases separates them. From cysteine to phenylalanine, the CDR3 is 14 amino acids long. Here the CDR3 DNA is all that survives: 42 bases in frame from base 1. The CDR3 regions of human TCRbeta chains were analyzed by immunosequencing. As for the original processing: TCRs in the repertoires were matched against a reference library of SARS-CoV-2-specific TCRs that had been generated with the MIRA antigen-specificity platform. Breadth was defined as the fraction of unique TCRs that were SARS-CoV-2-associated, and depth was defined as the fraction of total T cells that were SARS-CoV-2-associated. Using the MIRA data, every spike-specific TCR was mapped to the spike region that the TCR reacted to and assigned to either a CD4 or a CD8 class. Log10-transformed breadth and depth values were compared by one-way ANOVA with Sidak's multiple comparisons tests. TCRdb took over this immuneACCESS table, retaining in-frame rearrangements with V and J assigned. Such tables are incomplete; in checked studies, under half of the missing clones stem from an unresolved V gene, and the remainder is unexplained. The V and J calls and the clone size are those of that table, but D and trimming were determined from the DNA. Present in this sample are tens of thousands of clones, roughly 80% of which were seen just once. The ten largest clones capture 25% to 30% of the sample.

A word on this clone: There is no known antigen for this receptor. No base quality information exists; no much larger clone differs at one position.

The sequences come from peripheral blood, collected 28 days after the second dose of the MenACWY control vaccine. Recombination connected TRBV15 to TRBJ1-2; no D gene can be assigned with confidence. The sequence derives from an adult who received the MenACWY meningococcal vaccine as a control. The DNA reads TGTGCCACCAGCAGAGATGAGCATAACTATGGCTACACCTTC. Translated, it gives CATSRDEHNYGYTF.